Each of the 11 T cell receptor beta chains below was sequenced from the same sample in a study of OX40 agonist ivuxolimab in advanced cancers. The method was immunoSEQ multiplex PCR; TCRdb's version includes in-frame clones alone and lacks a portion of them. The profile shows more than 50,000 clones, about 82% of them singletons. The source material was CD4+ or CD8+ T cells sorted from blood, sampled in a trial of the OX40 agonist ivuxolimab. These receptor sequences come from an adult with an advanced solid tumor such as melanoma, head and neck, liver or kidney cancer.

The J gene is TRBJ2-3, the V gene TRBV28; D gene ambiguous. This CDR3 comprises 12 residues. The germline CDR1 and CDR2 sequences are MDHEN and SYDVKM. The CDR3 region is CVIGPPTDTQYF. CDR3 DNA: TGTGTCATAGGGCCGCCCACAGATACGCAGTATTTT.

This chain connects TRBV7-3 to TRBJ1-5; possibly TRBD1 for D (6 bases). CDR3 length: 13 residues. CDR1 and CDR2 (germline): SGHTA, FQGTGA. The germline V and J ends were trimmed by 3 bases and 4 bases, with 7 bases remaining between them. In DNA form, the CDR3 reads TGTGCCAGCAGCTTTGGACAGAATCAGCCCCAGCATTTT. It translates to CASSFGQNQPQHF.

Here the CDR3 DNA reads TGTGCCAGCAGCTTAGGCCAGGCCCCGAATGGGGAACTGTTTTTT. Translation gives CASSLGQAPNGELFF. The gene calls are TRBV7-2 and TRBJ1-4; D gene unclear. The germline gives CDR1 SGHTA, CDR2 FQGNSA. This CDR3 is 15 amino acids long. Trimming left V 1 base short and J 12 bases short, with 18 bases between.

V gene TRBV5-4 combines with J gene TRBJ2-3; 10 bases agree with TRBD2. Germline CDR1 is SGHNT and CDR2 is YYREEE (reference sequence). The ends lost 5 bases at V and 2 bases at J; junction bases unmatched: 5. CDR3 length equals 15 residues. The CDR3 nucleotides are TGTGCCAGCAGAGCTAGCGGGGGCCACACAGATACGCAGTATTTT. Amino acid sequence: CASRASGGHTDTQYF.

J is TRBJ2-7 and V is TRBV11-2; tentative D call: TRBD1 (5 bases). CDR3 length equals 15 residues. Germline CDR1 is SGHAT and CDR2 is FQNNGV. With 5 bases removed from V and 0 bases from J, the gap between germline ends came to 14 bases. The CDR3 DNA sequence: TGTGCCAGCAGCCCACTACAGGTCAGCTCCTACGAGCAGTACTTC. Its translation is CASSPLQVSSYEQYF. The full variable domain, rest sourced from reference TRBV11-2 and TRBJ2-7, is EAGVAQSPRYKIIEKRQSVAFWCNPISGHATLYWYQQILGQGPKLLIQFQNNGVVDDSQLPKDRFSAERLKGVDSTLKIQPAKLEDSAVYLCASSPLQVSSYEQYFGPGTRLTVT.

The chain joins TRBV7-3 to TRBJ1-1, with a weak D call TRBD1 (5 bases). V dropped 1 base and J dropped 0 bases, with 15 bases sitting between them. CDR1 SGHTA and CDR2 FQGTGA come from the germline V gene. This CDR3 is built from 17 residues. In nucleotides, the CDR3 is TGTGCCAGCAGCTTAATAGGCGGCGGGACCATGAACACTGAAGCTTTCTTT. This gives the protein CASSLIGGGTMNTEAFF.

V is TRBV4-3 and J is TRBJ1-3; D is unclear. The V and J ends lost 0 bases and 4 bases respectively, with 16 bases between them. Germline CDR1 and CDR2: LGHNA and YSLEER. This CDR3 has 17 amino acids. The CDR3 reads CASSQDGMLMVGNTIYF. CDR3 nucleotide sequence: TGCGCCAGCAGCCAAGACGGAATGCTTATGGTGGGAAACACCATATATTTT.

The chain couples TRBV29-1 to TRBJ1-2; 10 bases map to TRBD1. The CDR3 runs 13 residues. Germline CDR1 and CDR2: SQVTM and ANQGSEA. Trimming cost V 2 bases and J 7 bases; bases outside gene matches: 4. CDR3 protein: CSVERDRGSGYTF. DNA for the CDR3: TGCAGCGTTGAAAGGGACAGGGGCTCTGGCTACACCTTC. The full variable domain, with the rest looked up from reference TRBV29-1 and TRBJ1-2, is SAVISQKPSRDICQRGTSLTIQCQVDSQVTMMFWYRQQPGQSLTLIATANQGSEATYESGFVIDKFPISRPNLTFSTLTVSNMSPEDSSIYLCSVERDRGSGYTFGSGTRLTVV.

The chain links TRBV18 to TRBJ2-7; D may match TRBD1 or TRBD2 (5 bases each). Germline CDR1 and CDR2: KGHSH and LQKENI. The CDR3 is 13 amino acids. Trimming took 7 bases from V and 2 from J, leaving 12 bases between them. CDR3 in DNA: TGTGCCAGCTTCGGGACGGGGACCTACGAGCAGTACTTC. Its translation is CASFGTGTYEQYF.

J is TRBJ1-2 and V is TRBV7-9; the match to TRBD1 covers 8 bases. The V and J ends lost 5 bases and 5 bases, in that order; junction bases with no gene match: 22. The CDR3 has 19 residues. Per germline, CDR1 SEHNR and CDR2 FQNEAQ (reference sequence). This CDR3 is CASSAPGKGQDMGGYGYTF. The CDR3 DNA reads TGTGCCAGCAGCGCACCCGGAAAGGGACAGGACATGGGGGGGTATGGCTACACCTTC.

This CDR3 reads CASSHPGSGERSYNEQFF. The CDR3 DNA follows: TGTGCCAGCAGCCACCCCGGGTCGGGGGAACGCTCCTACAATGAGCAGTTCTTC. The chain links TRBV9 to TRBJ2-1; tentative D call: TRBD2 (6 bases). This CDR3 comprises 18 residues. V was shortened by 4 bases and J by 0 bases, with 20 bases between the two germline ends. Germline V lookup: CDR1 SGDLS, CDR2 YYNGEE.